A selection of T cell receptor beta chains follows, all from one sample in a study of shared clonotypes between healthy human individuals. The repertoire was sequenced with immunoSEQ multiplex PCR; TCRdb's copy has only in-frame clones and lacks some. Altogether around 510,000 clones are present, 90% to 97% being singletons, with the ten largest covering around 0.067%. The specimen was naive CD4+ T cells sorted from blood. These receptors all come from a woman in her twenties or thirties in good health. Both conserved end residues are part of each CDR3. The D gene is left open where the match is weak. The size entry is marked missing in some rows and otherwise reads once, few, many or a size class.

v_call,d_call,clone_size,j_call,cdr3_nt,cdr3_aa
TRBV27,TRBD2,.,TRBJ2-1,TGTGCCAGCAGTGCAACGCTTAGCGGGAGGTTCTACAATGAGCAGTTCTTC,CASSATLSGRFYNEQFF
TRBV28,TRBD1,.,TRBJ1-3,TGTGCCAGCAGTTCCCCCTCGACAGGGACTGGAAACACCATATATTTT,CASSSPSTGTGNTIYF
TRBV5-1,TRBD1,.,TRBJ2-3,TGCGCCAGCAGCTTCGGACAGGGTGGCGATACGCAGTATTTT,CASSFGQGGDTQYF
TRBV6-1,.,.,TRBJ2-5,TGTGCCAGCAGTGGAGGAGGTTACCAAGAGACCCAGTACTTC,CASSGGGYQETQYF
TRBV7-2,TRBD2,.,TRBJ2-1,TGTGCCAGCAGCTGGAGGGGACTAGCGGGAGGCAATGAGCAGTTCTTC,CASSWRGLAGGNEQFF
TRBV7-9,.,.,TRBJ2-2,TGTGCCAGCAGCTTAGACAGCACCGGGGAGCTGTTTTTT,CASSLDSTGELFF
TRBV7-6,TRBD2,.,TRBJ2-1,TGTGCCAGCAGCCTAGCGGGACCGACTATAGAGCAGTTCTTC,CASSLAGPTIEQFF
TRBV2,TRBD2,.,TRBJ2-1,TGTGCCAGCAGTACAACTAGCGGGAGGTACAATGAGCAGTTCTTC,CASSTTSGRYNEQFF
TRBV19,.,.,TRBJ1-5,TGTGCCAGTAGTATTGAAGGGTCTTATAGCAATCAGCCCCAGCATTTT,CASSIEGSYSNQPQHF
TRBV15,.,.,TRBJ1-2,TGTGCCACCAGCAGAGATGGGCTTTATGGCTACACCTTC,CATSRDGLYGYTF
TRBV18,TRBD1,.,TRBJ2-2,TGTGCCAGCTCCCAACAGACAGGGATGAACACCGGGGAGCTGTTTTTT,CASSQQTGMNTGELFF
TRBV25-1,TRBD2,once,TRBJ2-7,TGTGCCAGCAGTGAACCCTGCTGCGGGGGCGAGCAGTACTTC,CASSEPCCGGEQYF
TRBV27,TRBD2,.,TRBJ2-5,TGTGCCAGCAGTTTACGATGGCGGGGGGGAGAGACCCAGTACTTC,CASSLRWRGGETQYF
TRBV18,.,once,TRBJ2-5,TGTGCCAGCTCACCACCGCCCGAAGAGACCCAGTACTTC,CASSPPPEETQYF
TRBV7-8,.,.,TRBJ2-7,TGTGCCAGCAGCTCAAAGGACAAGGGTGTGTACGAGCAGTACTTC,CASSSKDKGVYEQYF
TRBV19,TRBD1,.,TRBJ1-1,TGTGCCAGTAGCCCCCGACAGGGGACCACTGAAGCTTTCTTT,CASSPRQGTTEAFF
TRBV27,TRBD2,.,TRBJ2-1,TGTGCCAGCAGGGATCTAGCGGGAGGCGTAGTGCAGTTCTTC,CASRDLAGGVVQFF
TRBV4-1,.,.,TRBJ2-7,TGCGCCAGCAGCCAACCTGGTGCTGGGGTTTACGAGCAGTACTTC,CASSQPGAGVYEQYF
TRBV28,.,.,TRBJ2-1,TGTGCCAGCACGGTGACATCCAATGAGCAGTTCTTC,CASTVTSNEQFF
TRBV11-2,TRBD1,.,TRBJ2-5,TGTGCCAGCAGCACCGGACAGGGGCCGGCGCGAGAGACCCAGTACTTC,CASSTGQGPARETQYF
TRBV19,.,.,TRBJ1-1,TGTGCCAGTAGTATATCACAGAAGGTGGCCACTGAAGCTTTCTTT,CASSISQKVATEAFF
TRBV30,TRBD1,.,TRBJ1-3,TGTGCCTGTAGGACAGGGGGCTTCTACTCTGGAAACACCATATATTTT,CACRTGGFYSGNTIYF
TRBV7-6,.,.,TRBJ2-2,TGTGCCAGCAGCGGAGACAGTGCGAACACCGGGGAGCTGTTTTTT,CASSGDSANTGELFF
TRBV5-1,.,.,TRBJ2-2,TGCGCCAGCAGCTCCAGAGGGTTTGCATACACCGGGGAGCTGTTTTTT,CASSSRGFAYTGELFF
TRBV5-4,.,.,TRBJ2-1,TGTGCCAGCAGCGCAGGGTACAATGAGCAGTTCTTC,CASSAGYNEQFF
TRBV7-9,.,.,TRBJ2-1,TGTGCCAGCAGCTTAGCGCTGGGGGGGCAGGCCTACAATGAGCAGTTCTTC,CASSLALGGQAYNEQFF
TRBV15,.,.,TRBJ1-2,TGTGCCACCAGCACCAGATTAGGCGGCTACACCTTC,CATSTRLGGYTF
TRBV20-1,.,.,TRBJ2-3,TGCAGTGCTAGCAGCGCAGATACGCAGTATTTT,CSASSADTQYF
TRBV5-5,.,.,TRBJ1-1,TGTGCCAGCAGCTTACAGGGACCGATGAACACTGAAGCTTTCTTT,CASSLQGPMNTEAFF
TRBV9,TRBD2,.,TRBJ2-7,TGTGCCAGCAGCGTAGTGGGGACTAGCGGGAACCACGAGCAGTACTTC,CASSVVGTSGNHEQYF
TRBV13,TRBD1,.,TRBJ2-1,TGTGCCAGCAGCTCCGGGACAGGGGAATACAATGAGCAGTTCTTC,CASSSGTGEYNEQFF
TRBV18,.,.,TRBJ2-7,TGTGCCAGCTCACCACGTGGAGGGCGGGATACCTACGAGCAGTACTTC,CASSPRGGRDTYEQYF
TRBV7-8,TRBD1,once,TRBJ2-7,TGTGCCAGCAGCTTAGCCCTGCGGGGACAGGGGGCTAGAGACGAGCAGTACTTC,CASSLALRGQGARDEQYF
TRBV15,.,once,TRBJ2-1,TGTGCCACCAGCAGTGGACAGTACAATGAGCAGTTCTTC,CATSSGQYNEQFF
TRBV11-2,.,.,TRBJ2-4,TGTGCCAGCAGCTTGGGGTTTATACAAGGAGACATTCAGTACTTC,CASSLGFIQGDIQYF
TRBV28,.,.,TRBJ1-2,TGTGCCAGCAGTTTAGAATCCTTTTATGGCTACACCTTC,CASSLESFYGYTF
TRBV7-2,TRBD1,.,TRBJ2-7,TGTGCCAGCAGCTTCCGGGACAGGGGGCGCGAGCAGTACTTC,CASSFRDRGREQYF
TRBV10-2,.,.,TRBJ1-4,TGCGCCAGCAGTGAGAACGGGGGAGGTGGAGAAAAACTGTTTTTT,CASSENGGGGEKLFF
TRBV2,TRBD1,.,TRBJ1-2,TGTGCCAGCGGCGGGACAGATAACTATGGCTACACCTTC,CASGGTDNYGYTF
TRBV28,TRBD2,once,TRBJ2-5,TGTGCCAGCAGTCCTACTAGCGGGACACGCCCGCAGTACTTC,CASSPTSGTRPQYF